The 9 T cell receptor beta chains in this list originate from one sample, sequenced in a study of T cell clones after liver transplantation. Only in-frame clones appear in the TCRdb table, and some are missing; sequencing was by immunoSEQ multiplex PCR. Of tens of thousands of clones in the sample, roughly four fifths were seen once. Sample: CD4+ T cells from blood, taken almost 47 months after liver transplant. These receptors all come from a human patient who received a liver transplant. A share of the T cells may be of graft donor origin.

This rearrangement joins TRBV2 to TRBJ1-3; D is perhaps TRBD1 (5 bases). Trimming cost V 7 bases and J 0 bases, with 10 bases left between them. The CDR3 is 14 amino acids. The germline V gene has CDR1 SNHLY and CDR2 FYNNEI. The CDR3: CASMGVASGNTIYF. The CDR3, as DNA: TGTGCCAGCATGGGGGTCGCCTCTGGAAACACCATATATTTT.

The genes are TRBV5-1 and TRBJ1-4; 8 bases fit TRBD1. This CDR3 is 13 amino acids long. V was clipped by 8 bases and J by 5 bases; unmatched bases: 5. Germline CDR1 SGHRS, CDR2 YFSETQ. CDR3 loop: CASSRGRNEKLFF. In DNA, the CDR3 is TGCGCCAGTTCCAGGGGGCGCAATGAAAAACTGTTTTTT.

The chain has TRBV7-2 and TRBJ2-1; perhaps TRBD2 as D (6 bases). CDR1 SGHTA and CDR2 FQGNSA come from the germline V gene. This CDR3 contains 13 residues. Trimming removed 5 bases from V and 14 bases from J, with 19 bases in between. The CDR3 DNA reads as TGTGCCAGCAGCCCCACCCTGGGAGGCGGAAAGTTCTTC. As protein: CASSPTLGGGKFF. Complete variable domain (other parts from reference TRBV7-2 and TRBJ2-1): GAGVSQSPSNKVTEKGKDVELRCDPISGHTALYWYRQSLGQGLEFLIYFQGNSAPDKSGLPSDRFSAERTGGSVSTLTIQRTQQEDSAVYLCASSPTLGGGKFFGPGTRLTVL.

The genes are TRBV6-1 and TRBJ1-3, with unresolved D. Germline V gives CDR1 MNHNS, CDR2 SASEGT. Trimming took off 4 bases at V and 4 bases at J, with 8 bases between the two ends. The CDR3 is made up of 13 amino acids. The DNA for the CDR3 is TGTGCCAGCAGTGGGGGAGGGGGAAACACCATATATTTT. It yields the protein CASSGGGGNTIYF.

The V gene is TRBV15, the J gene TRBJ1-1, with TRBD1 matching 7 bases. V dropped 0 bases and J dropped 3; count of bases not matched to a gene: 4. Per germline, CDR1 LNHNV and CDR2 YYDKDF (reference sequence). The CDR3 contains 15 residues. The CDR3 nucleotides are TGTGCCACCAGCAGAGATAGGCAGGGGGACACTGAAGCTTTCTTT. Translating it yields CATSRDRQGDTEAFF.

This chain connects TRBV18 to TRBJ2-1, with a weak D call TRBD1 (5 bases). This CDR3 comprises 14 residues. Trimming cost V 0 bases and J 8 bases, with 11 bases left between them. Germline V gene data show CDR1 as KGHSH and CDR2 as LQKENI. CDR3: CASSPPGVVDEQFF. DNA of the CDR3: TGTGCCAGCTCACCACCAGGGGTTGTGGATGAGCAGTTCTTC.

The rearrangement joins TRBV21-1 to TRBJ2-5. TRBV21-1 is flagged as a pseudogene. The CDR3 loop spans 14 amino acids. CDR3 in amino acids: CASSKVGRSETQYF. As DNA, the CDR3 is TGTGCCAGCAGCAAAGTAGGGCGGAGTGAGACCCAGTACTTC.

The chain couples TRBV18 to TRBJ2-2; D call uncertain. V was clipped by 3 bases and J by 2 bases, with 10 bases between them. This CDR3 has 15 residues. Germline lookup yields CDR1 KGHSH and CDR2 LQKENI. CDR3 DNA sequence: TGTGCCAGCTCACCTTTTCCTATTAACACCGGGGAGCTGTTTTTT. Its protein is CASSPFPINTGELFF.

This clone was observed a handful of times. V gene TRBV30 combines with J gene TRBJ1-5; D is possibly TRBD1 (6 bases). This CDR3 has 14 residues. Trimming left V 4 bases short and J 4 bases short, with 14 bases between. Germline CDR1 is GTSNPN and CDR2 is SVGIG (reference sequence). The CDR3 nucleotides are TGTGCCTGGATCCGGGAGGGGGGGAATCAGCCCCAGCATTTT. This codes for CAWIREGGNQPQHF.